This TCR beta chain was observed in a study of shared clonotypes between healthy human individuals. Produced via immunoSEQ multiplex PCR; TCRdb's table is partial and in-frame only. The sample contains over 2 million clones, around 95% of which appear only once. V lost 6 bases, J lost 4 bases, and 5 bases stayed unmatched. Germline V CDR1 and CDR2: SGHAT, FQNNGV. The CDR3 loop spans 15 amino acids. The sample was naive CD4+ T cells sorted from blood. The subset denotes: CD45RA+ positively selected. The sequence came from a man between 18 and 29 years old in good health. This chain joins TRBV11-2 and TRBJ2-1; 11 bases align to TRBD2. CDR3 in amino acids: CASRGTSGSYNEQFF. The DNA of the CDR3 is TGTGCCAGCAGGGGGACTAGCGGCTCGTACAATGAGCAGTTCTTC.